These 4 T cell receptor beta chains share one sample of origin, sequenced in a study of graft-versus-host responses after intestinal transplantation. Their target antigens are unknown. The method was immunoSEQ multiplex PCR; TCRdb's version includes in-frame clones alone and lacks a portion of them. The sample holds more than 90,000 clones, just under 95% seen once. The sequences come from unstimulated CD8+ T cells sorted from spleen or lymph node cells, collected before intestinal transplant. These receptors were collected from a human donor who received an intestinal transplant.

This chain links TRBV5-1 with TRBJ2-3, with 11 bases matching TRBD2. Looked up from germline, CDR1 is SGHRS and CDR2 is YFSETQ. CDR3 size: 18 residues. Trimming removed 1 base from V and 4 bases from J; junction bases left unmatched: 11. The CDR3 sequence is CASSLTSGGEIGADTQYF. Written as DNA, the CDR3 is TGCGCCAGCAGCTTGACTAGCGGGGGCGAAATTGGGGCAGATACGCAGTATTTT.

The chain combines TRBV28 with TRBJ1-1; 7 bases fit TRBD1. Germline CDR1 MDHEN, CDR2 SYDVKM. CDR3 size: 14 residues. Trimming removed 7 bases from V and 1 base from J; junction bases left unmatched: 6. CDR3 sequence: CASIKHRGNTEAFF. CDR3 bases: TGTGCCAGCATTAAACACAGGGGGAACACTGAAGCTTTCTTT.

This chain links TRBV7-2 with TRBJ2-2; TRBD2 is a possible D gene (5 bases). CDR1 SGHTA and CDR2 FQGNSA come from the germline V gene. The CDR3 loop spans 17 amino acids. V was pared by 5 bases and J by 6 bases, with 22 bases between. The CDR3 sequence is CASSRGMASPDPGELFF. The CDR3 DNA sequence: TGTGCCAGCAGCAGAGGTATGGCTAGCCCTGATCCCGGGGAGCTGTTTTTT.

The chain joins TRBV29-1 to TRBJ1-2; TRBD1 aligns across 11 bases. This CDR3 spans 12 amino acids. V shed 6 bases and J 6 bases; nucleotides not matched to a gene: 3. Germline loops: CDR1 SQVTM, CDR2 ANQGSEA. CDR3 residues: CSVGQGANGYTF. CDR3 bases: TGCAGCGTCGGACAGGGGGCGAATGGCTACACCTTC.